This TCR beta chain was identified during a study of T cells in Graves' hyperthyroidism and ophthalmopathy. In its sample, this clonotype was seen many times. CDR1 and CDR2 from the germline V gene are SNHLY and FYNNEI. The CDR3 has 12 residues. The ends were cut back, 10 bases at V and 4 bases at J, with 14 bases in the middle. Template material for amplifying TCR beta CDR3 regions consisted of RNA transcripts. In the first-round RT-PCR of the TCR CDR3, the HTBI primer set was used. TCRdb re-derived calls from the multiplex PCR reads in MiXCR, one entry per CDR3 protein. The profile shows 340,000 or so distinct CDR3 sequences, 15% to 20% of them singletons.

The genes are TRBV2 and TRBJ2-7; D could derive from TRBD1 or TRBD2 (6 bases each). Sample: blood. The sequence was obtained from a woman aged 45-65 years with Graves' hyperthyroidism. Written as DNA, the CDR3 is TGTGCCATTCCTAGGGGGGATTACGAGCAGTACTTC. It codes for CAIPRGDYEQYF.